One sample yielded the 27 T cell receptor beta chains listed below, sequenced in a study of blood T cell repertoires in COVID-19. Only in-frame clones appear in the TCRdb table, and some are missing; sequencing was by immunoSEQ multiplex PCR. The table records about 39,000 clones, approximately 93% of them present only once. Sequences were obtained from peripheral blood. The receptors were gathered from a human donor with active COVID-19. The donor label of this sample is uncertain.

V and J are TRBV18 and TRBJ2-5; tentative D call: TRBD2 (5 bases). V was clipped by 3 bases and J by 7 bases, with 15 bases between them. The CDR3 runs to 14 residues. CDR1 and CDR2 from the germline V gene are KGHSH and LQKENI. CDR3 bases: TGTGCCAGCTCACCCGGGATCTCCGAAGGGACCCAGTACTTC. Protein sequence: CASSPGISEGTQYF. Variable domain in full (rest from reference TRBV18 and TRBJ2-5): NAGVMQNPRHLVRRRGQEARLRCSPMKGHSHVYWYRQLPEEGLKFMVYLQKENIIDESGMPKERFSAEFPKEGPSILRIQQVVRGDSAAYFCASSPGISEGTQYFGPGTRLLVL.

This CDR3 reads CASSHRQGSPDTQYF. CDR3 nucleotide sequence: TGTGCCAGCAGCCATCGACAGGGGAGCCCAGATACGCAGTATTTT. The V gene is TRBV3-1 (or the pseudogene TRBV3-2), the J gene TRBJ2-3, with 8 bases lining up with TRBD1. The germline V gene encodes CDR1 LGHDT and CDR2 YNNKEL (reference sequence). Germline trimming cut 3 bases from V and 4 bases from J; bases unmatched to any gene: 6. The CDR3 spans 15 residues.

The gene calls are TRBV27 and TRBJ2-1; 14 bases are shared with TRBD2. Germline V lookup: CDR1 MNHEY, CDR2 SMNVEV (reference sequence). The CDR3 totals 16 residues. The junction had 6 bases not matched to a gene; V was cut back by 5 bases and J by 6 bases. Written as DNA, the CDR3 is TGTGCCAGCAGTATCGGACTAGCGGGAGGTAGCAATGAGCAGTTCTTC. Translating gives CASSIGLAGGSNEQFF.

The chain is built from TRBV5-4 and TRBJ2-5, with TRBD2 as a possible D gene (5 bases). The CDR3 loop spans 16 amino acids. V lost 4 bases to trimming and J lost 2 bases, with 18 bases between them. Germline V gene sequence: CDR1 SGHNT, CDR2 YYREEE (reference sequence). Here the CDR3 DNA reads TGTGCCAGCAGCCCCTACCGGGTGGAGCGGCAAGAGACCCAGTACTTC. Its protein product is CASSPYRVERQETQYF.

This clone was found a few times. This sequence joins TRBV7-2 and TRBJ2-1, with 9 nucleotides matching TRBD2. The CDR3 is made up of 18 amino acids. Trimming at V came to 5 bases and at J to 0 bases, leaving 11 bases not matched to a gene. Germline lookup yields CDR1 SGHTA and CDR2 FQGNSA. The CDR3 nucleotides are TGTGCCAGCAGCCGGTTATATAGCGGGGGAAGCTCCTACAATGAGCAGTTCTTC. The encoded protein is CASSRLYSGGSSYNEQFF.

This rearrangement joins TRBV27 to TRBJ1-5; no reliable D call. V dropped 8 bases and J dropped 0 bases, with 8 bases sitting between them. CDR1 and CDR2 (germline): MNHEY, SMNVEV (reference sequence). The CDR3 is 13 amino acids. The CDR3, as DNA: TGTGCCAGCGGGAGATATAGCAATCAGCCCCAGCATTTT. This gives the protein CASGRYSNQPQHF.

This chain uses TRBV2 with TRBJ1-5; tentatively, D is TRBD1 (5 bases). The germline V and J ends were trimmed by 7 bases and 0 bases, with 10 bases remaining between them. Germline-derived CDR1 and CDR2 are SNHLY and FYNNEI. The length of the CDR3 is 14 residues. CDR3 sequence: CASNSGHSNQPQHF. CDR3 DNA sequence: TGTGCCAGCAACTCAGGACATAGCAATCAGCCCCAGCATTTT.

For the CDR3, the DNA is TGTGCCAGCAGGCCTACTAGCGGGGGGGTCAATGAGCAGTTCTTC. This translates into CASRPTSGGVNEQFF. This chain connects TRBV11-3 to TRBJ2-1, with 13 positions matching TRBD2. J gave up 6 bases and V 6 bases, and 5 bases lay outside the gene matches. The CDR3 runs to 15 residues. Per germline, CDR1 SGHNT and CDR2 YENEEA.

The V gene is TRBV20-1, the J gene TRBJ2-7; D might be TRBD2 (6 bases). Trimming left V 3 bases short and J 5 bases short, with 20 bases between. The CDR3 runs 15 residues. Germline CDR1 and CDR2: DFQATT and SNEGSKA (reference sequence). CDR3 sequence (DNA): TGCAGTGCTAGTTCGGGTCGGAAGGGAGGCAACGAGCAGTACTTC. This codes for CSASSGRKGGNEQYF.

The chain couples TRBV5-6 to TRBJ1-6; D not resolved. This CDR3 region has 17 residues. Germline CDR1 reads SGHDT; CDR2 reads YYEEEE. The V end lost 4 bases, the J end lost 0 bases, and 14 bases lay between the germline ends. CDR3 loop: CASSRSHPSSYNSPLHF. CDR3 DNA: TGTGCCAGCAGCCGTTCCCACCCCAGCTCCTATAATTCACCCCTCCACTTT.

Only one count was recorded for this clone. J is TRBJ1-2 and V is TRBV12-3 or TRBV12-4, with a possible D match to TRBD1 (5 bases). This CDR3 is built from 13 residues. V was clipped by 6 bases and J by 5 bases, with 13 bases between them. The CDR3 DNA is TGTGCCAGCAGCTCCAGGGTTCGGTATGGCTACACCTTC. Translation: CASSSRVRYGYTF.

This clone was counted once. This rearrangement joins TRBV19 to TRBJ2-3; D perhaps matches TRBD1 (5 bases). The CDR3 consists of 14 residues. The germline CDR1 and CDR2 sequences are LNHDA and SQIVND (reference sequence). V lost 4 bases and J lost 4, with 12 bases in between. The CDR3: CASSNQGSADTQYF. The DNA for the CDR3 is TGTGCCAGTAGTAACCAGGGAAGCGCAGATACGCAGTATTTT.

CDR3 in amino acids: CASSSTGLREGGYTF. Here the CDR3 DNA reads TGTGCCAGCAGCTCTACGGGGTTGAGGGAAGGCGGCTACACCTTC. The V and J genes are TRBV11-3 and TRBJ1-2; no definite D call. The CDR3 runs 15 residues. Trimming took off 4 bases at V and 8 bases at J, with 20 bases between the two ends. Germline V gene sequence: CDR1 SGHNT, CDR2 YENEEA.

The J gene is TRBJ1-2, the V gene TRBV4-2; the D gene is possibly TRBD1 (5 bases). This CDR3 has 16 amino acids. V shed 0 bases and J shed 8 bases, with 19 bases lying between them. Germline V gene lookup returns CDR1 LGHNA and CDR2 YNFKEQ. The CDR3 protein is CASSQDPVGGAKGYTF. In nucleotides, the CDR3 is TGTGCCAGCAGCCAAGATCCGGTAGGAGGGGCCAAAGGCTACACCTTC.

This chain connects TRBV20-1 to TRBJ2-1; D not resolved. Trimming left V 2 bases short and J 7 bases short, with 6 bases between. Germline V gene data show CDR1 as DFQATT and CDR2 as SNEGSKA (reference sequence). The CDR3 loop spans 11 amino acids. CDR3 bases: TGCAGTGCTAGATCAGGAAATGAGCAGTTCTTC. The encoded protein is CSARSGNEQFF.

The V call is TRBV19, the J call TRBJ2-5; D possibly corresponds to TRBD2 (5 bases). This CDR3 is built from 14 residues. From germline, CDR1 is LNHDA and CDR2 SQIVND (reference sequence). Deletions cut 5 bases from V and 5 bases from J, with 15 bases between. The chain's CDR3 is CASSLEARGETQYF. The CDR3 region has the DNA TGTGCCAGTAGTTTGGAGGCTCGTGGGGAGACCCAGTACTTC. Full variable domain (rest looked up from reference TRBV19 and TRBJ2-5): DGGITQSPKYLFRKEGQNVTLSCEQNLNHDAMYWYRQDPGQGLRLIYYSQIVNDFQKGDIAEGYSVSREKKESFPLTVTSAQKNPTAFYLCASSLEARGETQYFGPGTRLLVL.

This clone was observed a single time. The V and J genes are TRBV25-1 and TRBJ2-7; TRBD1 agrees at 9 bases. The CDR3 has 15 amino acids. The V and J ends lost 5 bases and 4 bases, in that order; junction bases with no gene match: 9. In germline, CDR1 is MGHDK, CDR2 SYGVNS. The CDR3 region has the DNA TGTGCCAGCAGTTCCCCGGGGACAGGGAGTTACGAGCAGTACTTC. Protein product: CASSSPGTGSYEQYF.

The chain links TRBV9 to TRBJ1-4; 7 bases agree with TRBD1. The CDR3 extends over 14 amino acids. With V trimmed by 3 bases and J by 4 bases, 3 bases remained unmatched. The germline V gene has CDR1 SGDLS and CDR2 YYNGEE. In nucleotides, the CDR3 is TGTGCCAGCAGCGGCAGACAGGGTAATGAAAAACTGTTTTTT. Amino acids: CASSGRQGNEKLFF.

The CDR3 DNA is TGTGCCAGCAGTCCCTGGACAGGGACTGGAAACACCATATATTTT. Protein sequence: CASSPWTGTGNTIYF. The genes are TRBV6-6 and TRBJ1-3, with TRBD1 identical over 8 bases. The J segment lost 2 bases and the V segment lost 5 bases, leaving 5 bases of the junction unmatched. The CDR3 is 15 residues long. CDR1 is MNHNY, CDR2 SVGAGI, per germline (reference sequence).

This clone was observed a few times. The V call is TRBV19, the J call TRBJ2-3; TRBD2 matches at 12 bases. V shed 5 bases, J shed 4 bases, and the junction held 7 bases outside the gene matches. This CDR3 spans 16 amino acids. CDR1 and CDR2 (germline): LNHDA, SQIVND (reference sequence). The CDR3 here is CASSERLAGEADTQYF. The CDR3 DNA reads TGTGCCAGTAGTGAGAGACTAGCGGGAGAGGCAGATACGCAGTATTTT.

The V gene is TRBV6-5, the J gene TRBJ2-7; TRBD1 matches 8 bases. This CDR3 comprises 15 residues. Unmatched junction bases numbered 6, after V lost 5 bases and J lost 0 bases. Germline CDR1 is MNHEY and CDR2 is SVGAGI. The CDR3 here is CASSPGQGTSYEQYF. CDR3 in DNA: TGTGCCAGCAGTCCCGGACAGGGTACCTCCTACGAGCAGTACTTC.

V gene TRBV7-2 combines with J gene TRBJ1-5, with a weak D call TRBD1 (6 bases). Trimming removed 3 bases from V and 7 bases from J, with 10 bases in between. Germline values: CDR1 SGHTA, CDR2 FQGNSA. The CDR3 runs 13 residues. Here the CDR3 reads CASSFLQGQPQHF. CDR3 nucleotide sequence: TGTGCCAGCAGCTTCCTACAGGGACAGCCCCAGCATTTT.

This rearrangement joins TRBV5-6 to TRBJ1-4; D not resolved. Germline assignment: CDR1 SGHDT and CDR2 YYEEEE. Trimming cost V 4 bases and J 14 bases, with 18 bases left between them. The CDR3 has 13 amino acids. The CDR3 DNA reads as TGTGCCAGCAGCGAATACTTGGGCCGACGGCTGTTTTTT. Protein product: CASSEYLGRRLFF.

The V gene is TRBV5-1, the J gene TRBJ2-1, with D possibly being TRBD2 (5 bases). Trimming removed 3 bases at V and 1 base at J, with 14 bases between. Germline V gene lookup returns CDR1 SGHRS and CDR2 YFSETQ. This CDR3 comprises 16 residues. The CDR3 bases are TGCGCCAGCAGCTCCACGGGGTTTAGATCCTACAATGAGCAGTTCTTC. Its translation: CASSSTGFRSYNEQFF.

The chain links TRBV3-1 (or the pseudogene TRBV3-2) to TRBJ2-7, with 9 bases that match TRBD1. V lost 3 bases, J lost 4 bases, and 7 bases stayed unmatched. Germline assignment: CDR1 LGHDT and CDR2 YNNKEL (reference sequence). The CDR3 loop spans 15 amino acids. CDR3 protein: CASSQIGGQGYEQYF. The CDR3 DNA is TGTGCCAGCAGCCAGATCGGGGGACAGGGATACGAGCAGTACTTC.

The V and J genes are TRBV11-2 and TRBJ2-5, with D possibly being TRBD1 (6 bases). CDR3 size: 15 residues. V gave up 3 bases and J gave up 7 bases, with 18 bases separating them. Germline V gives CDR1 SGHAT, CDR2 FQNNGV. DNA of the CDR3: TGTGCCAGCAGCTTGGGGGCAGCCAGTACCTGGACCCAGTACTTC. Translating gives CASSLGAASTWTQYF.

The chain has TRBV6-5 and TRBJ2-7; no definite D call. Trimming cost V 7 bases and J 7 bases, with 11 bases left between them. The CDR3 totals 11 residues. In germline, CDR1 is MNHEY, CDR2 SVGAGI. CDR3 protein: CASTSAGEQYF. CDR3 sequence (DNA): TGTGCCAGCACCTCGGCCGGGGAGCAGTACTTC.